This T cell receptor beta chain is drawn from a study of cytomegalovirus exposure and HLA in healthy donors. PCR amplification relied on 60 Vbeta primers (plus 13 Jbeta primers). Some clones are missing from TCRdb's copy, which holds only in-frame ones; the method was immunoSEQ multiplex PCR. Of some 150,000 clones listed, 82% are singletons. The CDR3 totals 12 residues. Per germline, CDR1 SGHVS and CDR2 FNYEAQ. V was pared by 1 base and J by 8 bases, with 5 bases between. The TCR originated in a woman in her fifties or sixties in good health and CMV-seropositive. The V gene is TRBV7-6, the J gene TRBJ2-2, with D hard to call. Sequencing was performed on PBMCs. This CDR3 reads CASSLVSGELFF. CDR3 nucleotide sequence: TGTGCCAGCAGCTTAGTCTCTGGGGAGCTGTTTTTT.